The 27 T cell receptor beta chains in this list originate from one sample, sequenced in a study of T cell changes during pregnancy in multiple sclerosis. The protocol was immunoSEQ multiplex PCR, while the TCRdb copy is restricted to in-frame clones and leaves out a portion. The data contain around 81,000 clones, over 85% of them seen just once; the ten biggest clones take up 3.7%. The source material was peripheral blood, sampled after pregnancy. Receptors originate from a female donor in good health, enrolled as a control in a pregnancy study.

This CDR3 is CASSLLEETQYF. The CDR3 DNA reads as TGTGCCAGCAGCTTGTTGGAGGAGACCCAGTACTTC. The gene calls are TRBV5-6 and TRBJ2-5; D ambiguous. V was clipped by 1 base and J by 5 bases, with 6 bases between them. Germline-derived CDR1 and CDR2 are SGHDT and YYEEEE. There are 12 residues in the CDR3.

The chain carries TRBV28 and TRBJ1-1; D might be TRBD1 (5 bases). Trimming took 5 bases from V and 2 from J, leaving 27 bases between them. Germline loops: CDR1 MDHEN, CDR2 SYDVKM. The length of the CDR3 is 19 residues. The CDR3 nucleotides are TGTGCCAGCAGTCCGATCGGGTTGGGGAGGGGAGGACCCAACACTGAAGCTTTCTTT. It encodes CASSPIGLGRGGPNTEAFF.

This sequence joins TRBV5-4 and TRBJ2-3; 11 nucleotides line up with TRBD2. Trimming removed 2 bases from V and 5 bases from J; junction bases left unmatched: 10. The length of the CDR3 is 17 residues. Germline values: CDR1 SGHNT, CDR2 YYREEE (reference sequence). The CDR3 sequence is CASSFLAGGIMGDTQYF. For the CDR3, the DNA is TGTGCCAGCAGCTTTCTAGCGGGAGGTATTATGGGAGATACGCAGTATTTT.

CDR3 DNA sequence: TGTGCCAGCAGTTACTCGAAGGGGCCAGGCGTTACTGAAGCTTTCTTT. It yields the protein CASSYSKGPGVTEAFF. The chain is built from TRBV6-5 and TRBJ1-1; a possible D gene is TRBD1 (5 bases). Trimming removed 0 bases from V and 5 bases from J, with 16 bases in between. The germline gives CDR1 MNHEY, CDR2 SVGAGI. The CDR3 runs to 16 residues.

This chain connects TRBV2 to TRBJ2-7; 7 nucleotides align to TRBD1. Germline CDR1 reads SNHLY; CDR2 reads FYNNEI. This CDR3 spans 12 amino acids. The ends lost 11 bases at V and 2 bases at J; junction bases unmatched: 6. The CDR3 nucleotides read TGTGCCGGGGGACAGTATCCCTACGAGCAGTACTTC. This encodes CAGGQYPYEQYF.

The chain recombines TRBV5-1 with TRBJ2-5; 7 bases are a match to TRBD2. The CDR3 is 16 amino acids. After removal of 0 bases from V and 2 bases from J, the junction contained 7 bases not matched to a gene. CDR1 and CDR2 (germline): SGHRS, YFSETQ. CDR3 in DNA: TGCGCCAGCAGCTTGGGTGGGGGGGTCACTCAAGAGACCCAGTACTTC. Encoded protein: CASSLGGGVTQETQYF.

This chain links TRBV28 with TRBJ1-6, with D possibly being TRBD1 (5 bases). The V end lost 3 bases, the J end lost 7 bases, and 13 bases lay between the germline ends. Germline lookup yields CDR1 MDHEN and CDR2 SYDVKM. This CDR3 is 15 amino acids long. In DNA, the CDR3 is TGTGCCAGCAGTTTTTTAAGGGGAGGGAATTCACCCCTCCACTTT. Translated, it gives CASSFLRGGNSPLHF.

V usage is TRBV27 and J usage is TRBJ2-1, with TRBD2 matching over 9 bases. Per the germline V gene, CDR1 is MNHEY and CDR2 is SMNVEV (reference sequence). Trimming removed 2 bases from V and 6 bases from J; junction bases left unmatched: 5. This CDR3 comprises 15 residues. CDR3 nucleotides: TGTGCCAGCAGTTTAGGGCTAGCGGGATTCAATGAGCAGTTCTTC. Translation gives CASSLGLAGFNEQFF.

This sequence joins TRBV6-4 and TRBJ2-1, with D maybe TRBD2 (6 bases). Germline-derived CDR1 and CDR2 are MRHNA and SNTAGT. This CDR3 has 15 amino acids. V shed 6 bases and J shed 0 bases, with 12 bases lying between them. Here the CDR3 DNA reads TGTGCCAGCAGCCCGCTGGAGGGCTCCTACAATGAGCAGTTCTTC. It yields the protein CASSPLEGSYNEQFF.

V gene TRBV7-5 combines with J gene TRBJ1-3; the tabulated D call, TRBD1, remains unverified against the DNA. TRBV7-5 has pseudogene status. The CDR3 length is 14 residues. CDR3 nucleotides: TGTGTCAGAAGCTTTGGGGCGTCTGGAAACACCATATATTTT. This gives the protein CVRSFGASGNTIYF.

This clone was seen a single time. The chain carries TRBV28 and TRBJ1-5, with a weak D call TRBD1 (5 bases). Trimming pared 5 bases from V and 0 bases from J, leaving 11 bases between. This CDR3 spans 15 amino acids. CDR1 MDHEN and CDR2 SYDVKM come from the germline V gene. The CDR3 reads CASSPGDYSNQPQHF. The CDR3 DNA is TGTGCCAGCAGTCCCGGGGACTATAGCAATCAGCCCCAGCATTTT. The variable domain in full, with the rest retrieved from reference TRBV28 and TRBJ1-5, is DVKVTQSSRYLVKRTGEKVFLECVQDMDHENMFWYRQDPGLGLRLIYFSYDVKMKEKGDIPEGYSVSREKKERFSLILESASTNQTSMYLCASSPGDYSNQPQHFGDGTRLSIL.

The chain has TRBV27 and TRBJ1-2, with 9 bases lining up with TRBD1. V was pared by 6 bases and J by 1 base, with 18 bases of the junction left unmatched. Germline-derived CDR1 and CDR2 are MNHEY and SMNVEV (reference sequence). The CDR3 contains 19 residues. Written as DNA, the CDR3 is TGTGCCAGCAGCTACAGGGGGCGGGCGAGACCCGGTAGTAACTATGGCTACACCTTC. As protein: CASSYRGRARPGSNYGYTF.

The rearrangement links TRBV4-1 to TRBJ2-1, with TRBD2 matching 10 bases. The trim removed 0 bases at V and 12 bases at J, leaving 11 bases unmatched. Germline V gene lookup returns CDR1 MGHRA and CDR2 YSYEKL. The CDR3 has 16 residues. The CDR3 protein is CASSQEWLAGEVRQFF. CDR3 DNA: TGCGCCAGCAGCCAAGAATGGCTAGCGGGAGAGGTTCGGCAGTTCTTC.

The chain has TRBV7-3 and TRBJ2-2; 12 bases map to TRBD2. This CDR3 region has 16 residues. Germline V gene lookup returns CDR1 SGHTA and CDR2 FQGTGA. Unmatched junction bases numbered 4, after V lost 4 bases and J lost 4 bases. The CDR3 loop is CASSYPGLAGTGELFF. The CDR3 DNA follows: TGTGCCAGCAGCTACCCGGGACTAGCGGGCACCGGGGAGCTGTTTTTT.

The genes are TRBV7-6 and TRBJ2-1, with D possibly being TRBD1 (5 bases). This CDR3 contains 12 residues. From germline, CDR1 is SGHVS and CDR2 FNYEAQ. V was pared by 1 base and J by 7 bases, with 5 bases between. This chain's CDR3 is CASSLEGNEQFF. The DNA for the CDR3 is TGTGCCAGCAGCTTAGAGGGGAATGAGCAGTTCTTC. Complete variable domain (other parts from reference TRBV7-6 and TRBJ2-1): GAGVSQSPRYKVTKRGQDVALRCDPISGHVSLYWYRQALGQGPEFLTYFNYEAQQDKSGLPNDRFSAERPEGSISTLTIQRTEQRDSAMYRCASSLEGNEQFFGPGTRLTVL.

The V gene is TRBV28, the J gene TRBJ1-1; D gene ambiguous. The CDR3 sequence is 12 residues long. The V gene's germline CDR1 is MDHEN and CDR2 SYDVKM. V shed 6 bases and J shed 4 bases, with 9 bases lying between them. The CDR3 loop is CASSPEVTEAFF. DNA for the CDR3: TGTGCCAGCAGCCCTGAGGTCACTGAAGCTTTCTTT.

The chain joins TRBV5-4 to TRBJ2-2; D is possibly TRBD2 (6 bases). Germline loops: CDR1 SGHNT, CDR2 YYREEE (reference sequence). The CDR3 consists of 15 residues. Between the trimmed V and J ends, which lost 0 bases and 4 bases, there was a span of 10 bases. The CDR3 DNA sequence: TGTGCCAGCAGCTTGGATGGAGGGCGCACCGGGGAGCTGTTTTTT. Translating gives CASSLDGGRTGELFF.

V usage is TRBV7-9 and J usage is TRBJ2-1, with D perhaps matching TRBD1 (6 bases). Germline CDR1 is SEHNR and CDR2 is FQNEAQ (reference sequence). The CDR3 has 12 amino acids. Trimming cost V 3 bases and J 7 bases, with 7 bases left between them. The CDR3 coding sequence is TGTGCCAGCAGCTTGGACAGAAATGAGCAGTTCTTC. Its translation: CASSLDRNEQFF. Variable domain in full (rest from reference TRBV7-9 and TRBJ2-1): DTGVSQNPRHKITKRGQNVTFRCDPISEHNRLYWYRQTLGQGPEFLTYFQNEAQLEKSRLLSDRFSAERPKGSFSTLEIQRTEQGDSAMYLCASSLDRNEQFFGPGTRLTVL.

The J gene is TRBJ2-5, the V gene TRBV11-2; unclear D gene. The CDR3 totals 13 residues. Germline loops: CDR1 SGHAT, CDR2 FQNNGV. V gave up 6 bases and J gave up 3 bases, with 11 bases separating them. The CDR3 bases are TGTGCCAGCAGGTTCAATCCGGAAGAGACCCAGTACTTC. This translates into CASRFNPEETQYF.

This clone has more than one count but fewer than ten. Written as DNA, the CDR3 is TGTGCCAGCCACAGGGGAAATTCACCCCTCCACTTT. Translation gives CASHRGNSPLHF. The chain couples TRBV2 to TRBJ1-6; 7 positions agree with TRBD1. The CDR3 length is 12 residues. Unmatched junction bases numbered 2, after V lost 8 bases and J lost 7 bases. Germline assignment: CDR1 SNHLY and CDR2 FYNNEI. Full variable domain (outside the CDR3, taken from reference TRBV2 and TRBJ1-6): EPEVTQTPSHQVTQMGQEVILRCVPISNHLYFYWYRQILGQKVEFLVSFYNNEISEKSEIFDDQFSVERPDGSNFTLKIRSTKLEDSAMYFCASHRGNSPLHFGNGTRLTVT.

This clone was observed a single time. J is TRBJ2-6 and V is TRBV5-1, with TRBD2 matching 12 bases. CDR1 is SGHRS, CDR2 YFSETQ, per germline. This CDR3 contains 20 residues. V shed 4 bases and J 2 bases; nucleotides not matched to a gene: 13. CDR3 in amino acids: CASSQGASGRAWAGANVLTF. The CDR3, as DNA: TGCGCCAGCAGCCAGGGGGCTAGCGGGAGGGCCTGGGCTGGGGCCAACGTCCTGACTTTC.

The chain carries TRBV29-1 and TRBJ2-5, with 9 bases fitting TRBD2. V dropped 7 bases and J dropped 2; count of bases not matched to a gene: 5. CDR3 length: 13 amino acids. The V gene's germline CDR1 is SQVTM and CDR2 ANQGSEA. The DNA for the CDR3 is TGCAGCGGGCTGACTAGCGGACAAGAGACCCAGTACTTC. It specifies CSGLTSGQETQYF.

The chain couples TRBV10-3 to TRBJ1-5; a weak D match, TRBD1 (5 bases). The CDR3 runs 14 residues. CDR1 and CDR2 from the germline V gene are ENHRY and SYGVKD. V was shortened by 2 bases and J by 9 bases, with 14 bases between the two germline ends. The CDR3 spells CAISESRSQGPQHF. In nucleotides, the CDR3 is TGTGCCATCAGTGAGAGCAGGTCTCAGGGGCCCCAGCATTTT.

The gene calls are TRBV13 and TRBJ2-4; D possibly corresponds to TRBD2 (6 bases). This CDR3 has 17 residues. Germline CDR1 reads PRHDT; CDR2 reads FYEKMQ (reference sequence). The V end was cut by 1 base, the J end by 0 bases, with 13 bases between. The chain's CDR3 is CASSLEGAGLAKNIQYF. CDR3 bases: TGTGCCAGCAGCTTAGAAGGAGCGGGCTTAGCCAAAAACATTCAGTACTTC.

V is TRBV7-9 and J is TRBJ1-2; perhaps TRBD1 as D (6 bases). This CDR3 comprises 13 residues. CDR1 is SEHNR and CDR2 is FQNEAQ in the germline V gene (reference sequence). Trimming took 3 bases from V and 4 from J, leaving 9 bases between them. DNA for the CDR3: TGTGCCAGCAGCTTCGGACAGAGCTATGGCTACACCTTC. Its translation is CASSFGQSYGYTF.

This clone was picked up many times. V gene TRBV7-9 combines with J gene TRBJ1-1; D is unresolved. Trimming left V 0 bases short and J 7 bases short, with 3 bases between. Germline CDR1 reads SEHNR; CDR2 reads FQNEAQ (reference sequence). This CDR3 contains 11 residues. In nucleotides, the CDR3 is TGTGCCAGCAGCTTAGCCGGTGAAGCTTTCTTT. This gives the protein CASSLAGEAFF. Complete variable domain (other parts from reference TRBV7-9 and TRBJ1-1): DTGVSQNPRHKITKRGQNVTFRCDPISEHNRLYWYRQTLGQGPEFLTYFQNEAQLEKSRLLSDRFSAERPKGSFSTLEIQRTEQGDSAMYLCASSLAGEAFFGQGTRLTVV.

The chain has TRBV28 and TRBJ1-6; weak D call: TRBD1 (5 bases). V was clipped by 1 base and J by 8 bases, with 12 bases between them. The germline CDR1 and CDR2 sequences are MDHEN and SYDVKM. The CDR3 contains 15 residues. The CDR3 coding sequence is TGTGCCAGCAGTTTATATGGGGCGAAGGATTCACCCCTCCACTTT. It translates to CASSLYGAKDSPLHF.